The clone carrying this TCR beta chain was seen a single time. The antigen remains undetermined. Germline is not matched at one junction end, which may reflect a read error. The PCR employed 60 Vbeta primers together with 13 Jbeta primers. Only in-frame clones appear in the TCRdb table, and some are missing; sequencing was by immunoSEQ multiplex PCR. The sample includes 100,000 to 150,000 clones, approximately 72% of them seen just once. The data were taken from a study of cytomegalovirus exposure and HLA in healthy donors. Overall study findings and caveats: Earlier analysis looked at TCR beta V segments, and most were productive about 87% or about 30% of the time.

The CDR3 has 15 amino acids. CDR1 is SSHAT, CDR2 FNYEAQ, per germline (reference sequence). The V call is TRBV7-7, the J call TRBJ1-2, with 9 positions matching TRBD1. Sequenced material: PBMCs. This receptor was identified in a human donor in good health. CDR3 sequence (DNA): TGTGCTAGCAGCTTCCTACAGGGGGCTCGTTATGGCTACACCTTC. This codes for CASSFLQGARYGYTF.